Below are 31 T cell receptor beta chains sequenced from a single sample in a study of shared clonotypes between healthy human individuals. Clones were read by immunoSEQ multiplex PCR, and TCRdb kept only the in-frame ones, dropping some. The sample includes about 600,000 clones, 98% seen only once; the top ten take 0.3%. CD45RO-negative CD8 cells positively selected for CCR7 made up the naive population, which excluded terminally differentiated effector memory CD45RA+ cells. Sequenced sample: naive CD8+ T cells sorted from blood. The receptors were sampled from a young man in good health.

A single count supports this clone. J is TRBJ1-2 and V is TRBV4-1; the D is unclear. Per the germline V gene, CDR1 is MGHRA and CDR2 is YSYEKL. The germline V and J ends were trimmed by 2 bases and 2 bases, with 6 bases remaining between them. The CDR3 covers 13 residues. CDR3: CASSQQQNYGYTF. CDR3 nucleotide sequence: TGCGCCAGCAGCCAACAACAGAACTATGGCTACACCTTC.

The chain carries TRBV27 and TRBJ2-6; 7 bases align to TRBD1. The CDR3 has 18 amino acids. Germline V gene lookup returns CDR1 MNHEY and CDR2 SMNVEV (reference sequence). V lost 6 bases and J lost 0; bases outside the gene matches: 11. The DNA for the CDR3 is TGTGCCAGCAGGCCAAACAGGGGTCATTACTCTGGGGCCAACGTCCTGACTTTC. Protein: CASRPNRGHYSGANVLTF.

The V gene is TRBV7-2, the J gene TRBJ2-7, with TRBD1 as a possible D gene (5 bases). CDR1 and CDR2 from the germline V gene are SGHTA and FQGNSA. The V end was cut by 1 base, the J end by 6 bases, with 19 bases between. The CDR3 covers 16 residues. As DNA, the CDR3 is TGTGCCAGCAGCTTAGTATGGAGTCAGGGTAACGGCGAGCAGTACTTC. Amino acid sequence: CASSLVWSQGNGEQYF.

V gene TRBV6-1 combines with J gene TRBJ2-1, with D uncertain. The ends were cut back, 4 bases at V and 6 bases at J, with 10 bases in the middle. CDR1 is MNHNS and CDR2 is SASEGT in the germline V gene. The CDR3 totals 13 residues. The CDR3 DNA is TGTGCCAGCAGTGGACGACACAGCAATGAGCAGTTCTTC. Residues: CASSGRHSNEQFF.

The chain combines TRBV7-9 with TRBJ1-1; a weak D match, TRBD1 (6 bases). The V end was cut by 5 bases, the J end by 6 bases, with 31 bases between. Germline V gene data show CDR1 as SEHNR and CDR2 as FQNEAQ (reference sequence). The CDR3 has 19 amino acids. CDR3 in DNA: TGTGCCAGCAGCACCTCCCCGACTCGGTACAGGGACGGTGAGGCTGAAGCTTTCTTT. As protein: CASSTSPTRYRDGEAEAFF.

The chain links TRBV10-3 to TRBJ2-7; TRBD2 might be the D (6 bases). This CDR3 comprises 14 residues. Germline assignment: CDR1 ENHRY and CDR2 SYGVKD. V was clipped by 11 bases and J by 7 bases, with 24 bases between them. The DNA for the CDR3 is TGTGCCTCCAATGGGGGGACTCCGCCTGAAGAGCAGTACTTC. Protein sequence: CASNGGTPPEEQYF.

This chain joins TRBV9 and TRBJ2-7, with 12 bases aligning to TRBD2. CDR1 is SGDLS, CDR2 YYNGEE, per germline. The ends lost 0 bases at V and 3 bases at J; junction bases unmatched: 1. The CDR3 is 15 residues long. CDR3 protein: CASSVGTSGIYEQYF. The CDR3 DNA reads as TGTGCCAGCAGCGTAGGGACTAGCGGGATCTACGAGCAGTACTTC.

This clone is a singleton in its sample. Within the sample, other DNA sequences also encode this same CDR3. This rearrangement joins TRBV12-5 to TRBJ2-2; the D is unclear. Trimming removed 4 bases at V and 2 bases at J, with 2 bases between. The CDR3 is 12 amino acids. The germline CDR1 and CDR2 sequences are LGHNT and FRNRAP. CDR3 DNA: TGTGCTAGTGGTTCAAACACCGGGGAGCTGTTTTTT. Protein: CASGSNTGELFF. Together with reference TRBV12-5 and TRBJ2-2, the CDR3 gives the full variable domain: DARVTQTPRHKVTEMGQEVTMRCQPILGHNTVFWYRQTMMQGLELLAYFRNRAPLDDSGMPKDRFSAEMPDATLATLKIQPSEPRDSAVYFCASGSNTGELFFGEGSRLTVL.

This sequence joins TRBV7-2 and TRBJ2-2, with 9 bases fitting TRBD1. Trimming took 5 bases from V and 3 from J; bases not matched to a gene: 16. This CDR3 comprises 19 residues. Germline V gene sequence: CDR1 SGHTA, CDR2 FQGNSA. CDR3 bases: TGTGCCAGCAGCCCAGACCCTGGGACAGGGTATCTCTACACCGGGGAGCTGTTTTTT. Its protein is CASSPDPGTGYLYTGELFF. Filled out from reference TRBV7-2 and TRBJ2-2, the complete variable domain reads GAGVSQSPSNKVTEKGKDVELRCDPISGHTALYWYRQSLGQGLEFLIYFQGNSAPDKSGLPSDRFSAERTGGSVSTLTIQRTQQEDSAVYLCASSPDPGTGYLYTGELFFGEGSRLTVL.

V is TRBV6-6 and J is TRBJ1-1; 9 bases agree with TRBD1. With V trimmed by 6 bases and J by 1 base, 3 bases remained unmatched. Germline loops: CDR1 MNHNY, CDR2 SVGAGI (reference sequence). The CDR3 spans 14 residues. The DNA of the CDR3 is TGTGCCAGCAGCCCGGGACAGGGGAACACTGAAGCTTTCTTT. Translated: CASSPGQGNTEAFF.

This clone was found once. The CDR3 DNA is TGTGCCTGGAGGGCGACAGGGGTTCTCTACGAGCAGTACTTC. It is translated as CAWRATGVLYEQYF. The rearrangement uses TRBV30 and TRBJ2-7; 8 bases match TRBD1. The CDR3 has 14 residues. V shed 3 bases and J 3 bases; nucleotides not matched to a gene: 7. From germline, CDR1 is GTSNPN and CDR2 SVGIG (reference sequence).

The V gene is TRBV7-9, the J gene TRBJ1-1; D is unclear. The V gene lost 3 bases and the J gene lost 6 bases, with 17 bases spanning the gap. The germline V gene has CDR1 SEHNR and CDR2 FQNEAQ (reference sequence). The CDR3 has 15 residues. The CDR3, as DNA: TGTGCCAGCAGCTTGGGCACAGTCGGCGCGTCTGAAGCTTTCTTT. It encodes CASSLGTVGASEAFF. Supplemented by reference TRBV7-9 and TRBJ1-1, the full variable domain reads DTGVSQNPRHKITKRGQNVTFRCDPISEHNRLYWYRQTLGQGPEFLTYFQNEAQLEKSRLLSDRFSAERPKGSFSTLEIQRTEQGDSAMYLCASSLGTVGASEAFFGQGTRLTVV.

This clone is a singleton in its sample. The J gene is TRBJ2-1, the V gene TRBV13, with D possibly matching TRBD2 (6 bases). This CDR3 comprises 12 residues. Trimming took 0 bases from V and 10 from J, leaving 7 bases between them. CDR1 and CDR2 (germline): PRHDT, FYEKMQ (reference sequence). DNA for the CDR3: TGTGCCAGCAGCTTAGGCCGGGAGGAGCAGTTCTTC. Encoded protein: CASSLGREEQFF. The complete variable domain, with remaining parts taken from reference TRBV13 and TRBJ2-1, reads AAGVIQSPRHLIKEKRETATLKCYPIPRHDTVYWYQQGPGQDPQFLISFYEKMQSDKGSIPDRFSAQQFSDYHSELNMSSLELGDSALYFCASSLGREEQFFGPGTRLTVL.

The V call is TRBV7-9, the J call TRBJ1-1; D remains unclear. Germline lookup yields CDR1 SEHNR and CDR2 FQNEAQ (reference sequence). V was trimmed by 5 bases and J by 7 bases, leaving 11 bases between them. This CDR3 has 12 residues. The CDR3 region has the DNA TGTGCCAGCAGCCCCGACGACTATGAAGCTTTCTTT. It specifies CASSPDDYEAFF.

CDR3 nucleotide sequence: TGTGCCAGCAGTCTGGACAGGGGCCTCTCCTACGAGCAGTACTTC. Translated: CASSLDRGLSYEQYF. The gene calls are TRBV27 and TRBJ2-7; 9 bases are shared with TRBD1. Trimming took 5 bases from V and 0 from J; bases not matched to a gene: 5. This CDR3 has 15 amino acids. The V gene's germline CDR1 is MNHEY and CDR2 SMNVEV (reference sequence).

This sequence joins TRBV27 and TRBJ2-1; TRBD2 matches 9 bases. The J segment lost 4 bases and the V segment lost 0 bases, leaving 1 base of the junction unmatched. The germline V gene has CDR1 MNHEY and CDR2 SMNVEV (reference sequence). The CDR3 totals 15 residues. The CDR3 bases are TGTGCCAGCAGTTTATCGCGGGGGGGATACAATGAGCAGTTCTTC. It yields the protein CASSLSRGGYNEQFF.

This clone has just one count. The chain uses TRBV6-4 and TRBJ2-3; no clear D gene. Trimming removed 0 bases at V and 7 bases at J, with 5 bases between. This CDR3 has 12 amino acids. The germline V gene encodes CDR1 MRHNA and CDR2 SNTAGT. The CDR3 region has the DNA TGTGCCAGCAGTGACTCTGGAAATACGCAGTATTTT. This codes for CASSDSGNTQYF.

The V call is TRBV7-9, the J call TRBJ1-2; no firm D call. Trimming removed 1 base from V and 5 bases from J, with 8 bases in between. Germline V CDR1 and CDR2: SEHNR, FQNEAQ (reference sequence). CDR3 length equals 13 residues. CDR3 amino acids: CASSLGLGYGYTF. CDR3 nucleotide sequence: TGTGCCAGCAGCTTAGGACTAGGTTATGGCTACACCTTC.

The chain couples TRBV11-2 to TRBJ2-7; 10 positions match TRBD1. In germline, CDR1 is SGHAT, CDR2 FQNNGV. The trim removed 0 bases at V and 1 base at J, leaving 9 bases unmatched. The CDR3 contains 18 residues. CDR3 coding DNA: TGTGCCAGCAGCTTAGACCGTTTACCGGGACAGGGGTCCTACGAGCAGTACTTC. This encodes CASSLDRLPGQGSYEQYF. Full variable domain (rest looked up from reference TRBV11-2 and TRBJ2-7): EAGVAQSPRYKIIEKRQSVAFWCNPISGHATLYWYQQILGQGPKLLIQFQNNGVVDDSQLPKDRFSAERLKGVDSTLKIQPAKLEDSAVYLCASSLDRLPGQGSYEQYFGPGTRLTVT.

The chain links TRBV10-3 to TRBJ2-5; possible D gene TRBD2, 7 bases. The germline gives CDR1 ENHRY, CDR2 SYGVKD. The CDR3 length is 15 residues. V lost 3 bases and J 3 bases, leaving 14 bases between the germline ends. CDR3 sequence reads: CAISEWEGEKETQYF. The CDR3, as DNA: TGTGCCATCAGTGAATGGGAGGGGGAAAAAGAGACCCAGTACTTC.

The chain carries TRBV29-1 and TRBJ2-1, with 10 bases matching TRBD2. Trimming removed 4 bases from V and 1 base from J; junction bases left unmatched: 4. The CDR3 consists of 15 residues. Germline CDR1 SQVTM, CDR2 ANQGSEA. CDR3 bases: TGCAGCGTTGCTATTAGCGGGAGGTCCTACAATGAGCAGTTCTTC. Translating gives CSVAISGRSYNEQFF.

CDR3 DNA sequence: TGCAGCGTTGCGATGACCACTGAAGCTTTCTTT. Translation: CSVAMTTEAFF. The chain recombines TRBV29-1 with TRBJ1-1; no clear D gene. Trimming shortened V by 4 bases and J by 4 bases, and 7 bases separated the two germline ends. Per germline, CDR1 SQVTM and CDR2 ANQGSEA. The length of the CDR3 is 11 residues. The variable domain in full, completed from reference TRBV29-1 and TRBJ1-1, reads SAVISQKPSRDICQRGTSLTIQCQVDSQVTMMFWYRQQPGQSLTLIATANQGSEATYESGFVIDKFPISRPNLTFSTLTVSNMSPEDSSIYLCSVAMTTEAFFGQGTRLTVV.

This rearrangement joins TRBV14 to TRBJ2-3; TRBD1 aligns across 7 bases. The CDR3 extends over 15 amino acids. V shed 0 bases and J 5 bases; nucleotides not matched to a gene: 5. Germline V gene data show CDR1 as SGHDN and CDR2 as FVKESK. The CDR3 loop is CASSQDWQGVDTQYF. The CDR3 DNA follows: TGTGCCAGCAGCCAAGATTGGCAGGGGGTAGATACGCAGTATTTT. Drawing the rest from reference TRBV14 and TRBJ2-3, the complete variable domain is EAGVTQFPSHSVIEKGQTVTLRCDPISGHDNLYWYRRVMGKEIKFLLHFVKESKQDESGMPNNRFLAERTGGTYSTLKVQPAELEDSGVYFCASSQDWQGVDTQYFGPGTRLTVL.

The V gene is TRBV13, the J gene TRBJ2-7; TRBD2 matches at 13 bases. The CDR3 sequence is 15 residues long. The J segment lost 5 bases and the V segment lost 4 bases, leaving 5 bases of the junction unmatched. Germline V gene sequence: CDR1 PRHDT, CDR2 FYEKMQ (reference sequence). CDR3 in amino acids: CASSSPGLAGNEQYF. CDR3 bases: TGTGCCAGCAGCTCACCGGGACTAGCGGGAAACGAGCAGTACTTC. Full variable domain (outside the CDR3, taken from reference TRBV13 and TRBJ2-7): AAGVIQSPRHLIKEKRETATLKCYPIPRHDTVYWYQQGPGQDPQFLISFYEKMQSDKGSIPDRFSAQQFSDYHSELNMSSLELGDSALYFCASSSPGLAGNEQYFGPGTRLTVT.

The CDR3: CASSLEPVENTGELFF. CDR3 bases: TGCGCCAGCAGCTTGGAACCGGTGGAAAACACCGGGGAGCTGTTTTTT. The J gene is TRBJ2-2, the V gene TRBV5-1; D is uncertain. V lost 0 bases and J 2 bases, leaving 11 bases between the germline ends. Germline V lookup: CDR1 SGHRS, CDR2 YFSETQ. The CDR3 totals 16 residues.

V gene TRBV9 combines with J gene TRBJ2-1; D may be TRBD2 (5 bases). Germline CDR1 is SGDLS and CDR2 is YYNGEE. This CDR3 spans 18 amino acids. V lost 0 bases, J lost 0 bases, and 16 bases lay in between. CDR3 DNA sequence: TGTGCCAGCAGCGTAGGAAATCCCGCGGGTAGCTCCTACAATGAGCAGTTCTTC. Protein: CASSVGNPAGSSYNEQFF.

The V gene is TRBV5-1, the J gene TRBJ2-7; maybe TRBD2 (6 bases). The germline V gene has CDR1 SGHRS and CDR2 YFSETQ. The CDR3 has 14 residues. V gave up 4 bases and J gave up 7 bases, with 18 bases separating them. This CDR3 is CASSVRPRENEQYF. Here the CDR3 DNA reads TGCGCCAGCAGCGTACGGCCCCGGGAGAATGAGCAGTACTTC. Using reference TRBV5-1 and TRBJ2-7 for the parts outside the CDR3, the full variable domain is KAGVTQTPRYLIKTRGQQVTLSCSPISGHRSVSWYQQTPGQGLQFLFEYFSETQRNKGNFPGRFSGRQFSNSRSEMNVSTLELGDSALYLCASSVRPRENEQYFGPGTRLTVT.

To note about this clone: This same CDR3 is encoded by further DNA sequences in the sample. This sequence joins TRBV29-1 and TRBJ2-7; the D gene could be TRBD1 or TRBD2 (5 bases each). CDR1 is SQVTM, CDR2 ANQGSEA, per germline. This CDR3 region has 13 residues. V lost 3 bases and J 0 bases, leaving 9 bases between the germline ends. The chain's CDR3 is CSVEGPSSYEQYF. The CDR3 nucleotides are TGCAGCGTTGAGGGACCGAGCTCCTACGAGCAGTACTTC.

The chain joins TRBV7-2 to TRBJ2-5; weak D call: TRBD2 (5 bases). V dropped 3 bases and J dropped 5 bases, with 16 bases sitting between them. The CDR3 totals 15 residues. CDR1 SGHTA and CDR2 FQGNSA come from the germline V gene. The CDR3 loop is CASSLVGYRGETQYF. The CDR3 nucleotides read TGTGCCAGCAGCTTGGTCGGATACCGCGGGGAGACCCAGTACTTC.

The rearrangement links TRBV30 to TRBJ1-5; D possibly corresponds to TRBD1 (6 bases). V lost 4 bases and J 2 bases, leaving 15 bases between the germline ends. This CDR3 region has 15 residues. Germline V lookup: CDR1 GTSNPN, CDR2 SVGIG (reference sequence). DNA for the CDR3: TGTGCCTGGAACCCACAGGGAAGCGGCAATCAGCCCCAGCATTTT. This codes for CAWNPQGSGNQPQHF.

The V call is TRBV28, the J call TRBJ2-7; TRBD1 matches at 7 bases. Looked up from germline, CDR1 is MDHEN and CDR2 is SYDVKM. V dropped 3 bases and J dropped 3; count of bases not matched to a gene: 5. The CDR3 extends over 14 amino acids. CDR3 protein: CASSFFRGYYEQYF. As DNA, the CDR3 is TGTGCCAGCAGTTTTTTCAGGGGGTACTACGAGCAGTACTTC.